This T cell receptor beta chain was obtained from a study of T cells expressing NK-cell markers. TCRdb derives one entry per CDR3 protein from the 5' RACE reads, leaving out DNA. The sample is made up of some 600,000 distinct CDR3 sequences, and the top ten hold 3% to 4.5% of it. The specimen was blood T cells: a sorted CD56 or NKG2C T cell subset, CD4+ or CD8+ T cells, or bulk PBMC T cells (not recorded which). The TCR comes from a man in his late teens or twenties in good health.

CDR3 amino acids: CASSLTPADTQYF. The V and J genes are TRBV7-6 and TRBJ2-3; TCRdb names TRBD1, which stays unverified in the absence of DNA. From germline, CDR1 is SGHVS and CDR2 FNYEAQ. This CDR3 has 13 amino acids.